The T cell receptor (beta chain) described here comes from a study of T cell responses to AZD1222 COVID-19 vaccine. A note on this clone: Its antigen is undetermined.

Study-level points and caveats: Repertoire collection took place solely once the T cell response had peaked.

V was trimmed by 5 bases and J by 7 bases, leaving 11 bases between them. The CDR3 runs to 12 residues. Germline V lookup: CDR1 LGHDT, CDR2 YNNKEL (reference sequence). The method was immunoSEQ multiplex PCR; TCRdb's version includes in-frame clones alone and lacks a portion of them. The data show about 180,000 clones, with around 90% seen just once and 1.5% to 2% held by the top ten. This sample comprised peripheral blood, obtained 28 days after the second AZD1222 dose. This clonotype originated in an adult who received the AZD1222 COVID-19 vaccine. This chain uses TRBV3-1 (or the pseudogene TRBV3-2) with TRBJ1-1, with D possibly being TRBD1 (5 bases). CDR3 region: CASSFGQLEAFF. CDR3 bases: TGTGCCAGCAGCTTTGGACAACTTGAAGCTTTCTTT.